This T cell receptor (beta chain) is from a study of blood T cell repertoires in COVID-19. About the research overall: Acute and convalescent COVID-19 specimens originated in the United States, Italy and Spain. Nucleic acid was either cDNA or gDNA, and it came from T cells, B-cell-depleted T cells, or PBMCs.

Clones were read by immunoSEQ multiplex PCR, and TCRdb kept only the in-frame ones, dropping some. This table has roughly 200,000 clones, 80% to 90% appearing once. J gave up 6 bases and V 4 bases, and 15 bases lay outside the gene matches. From germline, CDR1 is SEHNR and CDR2 FQNEAQ (reference sequence). This CDR3 region has 16 residues. Everyone who took part was about 18 to 89 years old, and they came from about 23 US areas. Participant-reported clinical history was the basis for cohort assignment. The sequencing sample was made of PBMCs or T cells enriched from blood (not recorded which). The gene calls are TRBV7-9 and TRBJ2-7, with 7 bases aligning to TRBD1. This TCR was sampled from a woman aged 50 to 60 in a cohort exposed to, infected with or recovered from COVID-19 (not recorded which). The CDR3 nucleotides read TGTGCCAGCAGCTCAAAAGGGACAGACTTGCGTTCCGAGCAGTACTTC. Translation: CASSSKGTDLRSEQYF.